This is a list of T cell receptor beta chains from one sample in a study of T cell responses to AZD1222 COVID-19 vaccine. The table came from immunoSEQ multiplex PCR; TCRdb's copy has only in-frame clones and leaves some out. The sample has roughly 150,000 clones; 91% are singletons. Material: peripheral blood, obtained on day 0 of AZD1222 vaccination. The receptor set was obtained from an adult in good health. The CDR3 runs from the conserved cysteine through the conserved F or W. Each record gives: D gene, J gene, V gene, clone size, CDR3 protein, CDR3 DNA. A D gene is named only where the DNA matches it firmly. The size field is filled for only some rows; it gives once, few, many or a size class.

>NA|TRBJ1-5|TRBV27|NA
CATWDSNQPQHF
TGTGCCACTTGGGACAGCAATCAGCCCCAGCATTTT
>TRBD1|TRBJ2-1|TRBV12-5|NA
CASGLARGDRGAYNEQFF
TGTGCTAGTGGTTTGGCCCGAGGGGACAGGGGGGCCTACAATGAGCAGTTCTTC
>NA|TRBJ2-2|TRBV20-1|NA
CSASGTLNTGELFF
TGCAGTGCTAGTGGGACTCTGAACACCGGGGAGCTGTTTTTT
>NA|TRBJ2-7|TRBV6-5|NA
CATANYEQYF
TGTGCCACGGCCAACTACGAGCAGTACTTC
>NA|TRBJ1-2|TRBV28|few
CASSSGDLVTEGYTF
TGTGCCAGCAGTTCGGGGGACCTCGTTACGGAGGGCTACACCTTC
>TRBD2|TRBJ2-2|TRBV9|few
CASSPRGGPHTGELFF
TGTGCCAGCAGCCCCCGGGGGGGCCCTCACACCGGGGAGCTGTTTTTT
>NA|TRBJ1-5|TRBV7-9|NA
CASSPDSVIQPQHF
TGTGCCAGCAGCCCAGATAGCGTAATTCAGCCCCAGCATTTT
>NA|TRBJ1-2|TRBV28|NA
CASSESGMSGYTF
TGTGCCAGCAGCGAATCAGGGATGTCAGGCTACACCTTC
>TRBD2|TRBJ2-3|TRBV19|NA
CASSSRAGVSPDTQYF
TGTGCCAGTAGCTCGAGGGCGGGGGTTAGTCCAGATACGCAGTATTTT
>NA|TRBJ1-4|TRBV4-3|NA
CASSQGGRDSEKLFF
TGCGCCAGCAGCCAAGGAGGCAGGGATAGTGAAAAACTGTTTTTT